This TCR beta chain was sequenced in a study of OX40 agonist ivuxolimab in advanced cancers. Study-wide background: Ivuxolimab, an agonistic anti-OX40 (CD134) antibody, was given to patients. Dose-escalation cases comprised hepatocellular carcinoma, melanoma, renal cell or head and neck cancer. Study-wide results and limits: Some nonresponders additionally presented with little normalized T-cell clonal expansion. Relative to CD4+, CD8+ T cells held more expanded clones on average.

The CDR3 sequence is 16 residues long. The germline V gene encodes CDR1 MNHNY and CDR2 SVGAGI (reference sequence). V shed 6 bases, J shed 0 bases, and the junction held 8 bases outside the gene matches. This clone counts as medium-sized. Its antigen remains unknown. Clones were read by immunoSEQ multiplex PCR, and TCRdb kept only the in-frame ones, dropping some. The data hold over 55,000 clones, with over 75% observed a single time. The source material was CD4+ or CD8+ T cells sorted from blood, sampled in a trial of the OX40 agonist ivuxolimab. This TCR came from an adult with an advanced solid tumor such as melanoma, head and neck, liver or kidney cancer. The rearrangement links TRBV6-6 to TRBJ1-1; TRBD1 aligns across 9 bases. This chain's CDR3 is CASSPGQGKMNTEAFF. In nucleotides, the CDR3 is TGTGCCAGCAGCCCTGGACAGGGGAAGATGAACACTGAAGCTTTCTTT.